A selection of T cell receptor beta chains follows, all from one sample in a study of glioma-infiltrating T cells. TCRdb re-called the multiplex PCR reads through MiXCR, storing one row per CDR3 protein. The repertoire holds 300,000 to 400,000 distinct CDR3 sequences, 41% seen once, with about 12% in the top ten. The sample taken for sequencing was glioma tissue, nonneoplastic brain tissue, or PBMCs (not recorded which). These receptors were collected from a human donor with low-grade glioma or glioblastoma, undergoing nonglioma brain surgery, or in good health (not recorded which). Each CDR3 is given with its conserved first and last residue. The D gene is left open where the match is weak. The listing skips clone size in some rows; elsewhere it reads once, few, many or a size class.

d_gene	v_gene	j_gene	abundance	CDR3aa	CDR3nt
-	TRBV7-9	TRBJ1-4	few	CASSNFGGGREKLFF	TGTGCCAGCAGCAACTTCGGGGGAGGACGTGAAAAACTGTTTTTT
-	TRBV19	TRBJ2-5	few	CASSPRDSSVGTETQYF	TGTGCCAGTAGTCCCCGCGACAGCTCGGTAGGGACAGAGACCCAGTACTTC
-	TRBV27	TRBJ2-7	many	CASSPRGGHPSYEQYF	TGTGCCAGCAGCCCCAGGGGGGGACACCCCTCCTACGAGCAGTACTTC
-	TRBV27	TRBJ2-1	-	CASSRTGFGSYNEQLF	TGTGCCAGCAGCAGAACAGGTTTTGGCTCCTACAATGAGCAGCTCTTC
-	TRBV20-1	TRBJ2-7	many	CSVNSGTRIYEQYF	TGCAGTGTCAACTCCGGGACAAGGATCTACGAGCAGTACTTC
-	TRBV5-4	TRBJ2-3	few	CASSPGAGEGDTQYF	TGTGCCAGCAGCCCGGGGGCGGGAGAGGGAGATACGCAGTATTTT
TRBD1	TRBV5-4	TRBJ1-1	-	CASSTGTETEAFF	TGTGCCAGCAGCACCGGGACAGAAACTGAAGCTTTCTTT
-	TRBV27	TRBJ2-2	-	CASTHRQNTGELFF	TGTGCTAGCACCCACCGACAGAACACCGGGGAGCTGTTTTTT
-	TRBV6-5	TRBJ1-1	-	CASSSGRSKAFF	TGTGCCAGCAGTTCGGGACGGTCAAAGGCTTTCTTT
TRBD2	TRBV4-1	TRBJ2-3	few	CASSQGTTHTDTQYF	TGCGCCAGCAGCCAGGGGACTACCCACACAGATACGCAGTATTTT
TRBD1	TRBV28	TRBJ2-7	few	CASSLPGQGVLEQYF	TGTGCCAGCAGCCTCCCGGGACAGGGGGTCCTGGAGCAGTACTTC
TRBD1	TRBV2	TRBJ2-1	-	CAFWTGQTGNEQFF	TGTGCCTTCTGGACAGGTCAAACGGGCAATGAGCAGTTCTTC
-	TRBV20-1	TRBJ1-1	many	CSASTENTEAFF	TGCAGTGCTAGTACAGAGAACACTGAAGCTTTCTTT
TRBD1	TRBV7-6	TRBJ2-7	many	CASSWDRGSNEQYF	TGTGCCAGCAGCTGGGACAGGGGGTCTAACGAGCAGTACTTC
-	TRBV27	TRBJ1-3	many	CASSWGGPASGNTIYF	TGTGCCAGCAGTTGGGGAGGCCCAGCCTCTGGAAACACCATATATTTT
TRBD1	TRBV14	TRBJ2-3	-	CASSQYRGISEQYF	TGTGCCAGCAGCCAATACAGGGGAATAAGCGAGCAGTATTTT
-	TRBV7-2	TRBJ1-2	-	CASSASRNRGGYTF	TGTGCCAGCAGCGCTTCCCGGAATCGGGGAGGCTACACCTTC
TRBD1	TRBV4-1	TRBJ1-2	-	CASSQLYRGLGFGYTF	TGCGCCAGCAGCCAATTATACAGGGGGCTAGGGTTTGGCTACACCTTC
-	TRBV4-1	TRBJ1-2	-	CASSQHRAYGYTF	TGCGCCAGCAGCCAACACAGGGCCTATGGCTACACCTTC
-	TRBV4-3	TRBJ1-5	-	CASSQDLSGISNQPQHF	TGCGCCAGCAGCCAAGATCTGTCAGGGATCAGCAATCAGCCCCAGCATTTT
-	TRBV5-8	TRBJ1-5	few	CASSGSGSSNQPQHF	TGTGCCAGCAGCGGGTCGGGTTCAAGCAATCAGCCCCAGCATTTT
-	TRBV18	TRBJ2-5	few	CASSPLVGVGETQYF	TGTGCCAGCTCACCTCTCGTGGGAGTTGGAGAGACCCAGTACTTC
-	TRBV7-2	TRBJ2-7	-	CASSPIAAGGDEQYF	TGTGCCAGCAGCCCCATAGCGGCTGGGGGCGACGAGCAGTACTTC
-	TRBV6-2/TRBV6-3	TRBJ2-6	-	CASRERTGANVLTF	TGTGCCAGCAGGGAGAGGACTGGGGCCAACGTCCTGACTTTC
TRBD1	TRBV4-1	TRBJ2-1	few	CASSQVGQYNEQFF	TGCGCCAGCAGCCAGGTGGGACAGTACAATGAGCAGTTCTTC
TRBD1	TRBV5-1	TRBJ1-6	-	CASNTDRVSPLHF	TGCGCCAGCAACACGGACAGGGTTTCACCCCTCCACTTT
TRBD1	TRBV28	TRBJ2-3	few	CASSLGQAQDTQYF	TGTGCCAGCAGCCTGGGACAGGCTCAAGATACGCAGTATTTT
-	TRBV2	TRBJ2-1	-	CASSITRGDNEQFF	TGTGCCAGCTCGATCACAAGGGGGGACAATGAGCAGTTCTTC
TRBD2	TRBV19	TRBJ2-2	-	CASDSGRDTGELFF	TGTGCCAGCGATAGCGGGAGAGACACCGGGGAGCTGTTTTTT
-	TRBV6-2/TRBV6-3	TRBJ2-1	-	CASSYSRVYTLGNEQFF	TGTGCCAGCAGTTACTCGCGAGTCTACACCCTTGGGAATGAGCAGTTCTTC
-	TRBV4-1	TRBJ2-1	-	CASSQAFQGSYNEQFF	TGCGCCAGCAGCCAAGCGTTCCAGGGCTCCTACAATGAGCAGTTCTTC
-	TRBV6-1	TRBJ2-7	-	CASTPWRSYEQYF	TGTGCCAGCACTCCATGGAGATCCTACGAGCAGTACTTC
-	TRBV7-3	TRBJ2-5	-	CASSQGGSGETQYF	TGTGCCAGCAGCCAAGGGGGGAGCGGCGAGACCCAGTACTTC
-	TRBV5-1	TRBJ1-2	-	CASSLGQPNCGYTF	TGCGCCAGCAGCTTAGGACAGCCTAACTGTGGCTACACCTTC
TRBD1	TRBV7-9	TRBJ2-3	few	CASSFSGTGGDTQYF	TGTGCCAGCAGCTTCTCCGGGACAGGGGGGGATACGCAGTATTTT
TRBD2	TRBV20-1	TRBJ2-3	-	CRPQGGAGGDTQYF	TGCAGACCCCAGGGCGGGGCGGGAGGGGATACGCAGTATTTT
TRBD2	TRBV20-1	TRBJ2-3	few	CSATRREAGTDTQYF	TGCAGTGCTACCAGGCGGGAGGCCGGGACAGATACGCAGTATTTT
-	TRBV28	TRBJ1-2	many	CASSSHYGYTF	TGTGCCAGCAGTTCTCACTATGGCTACACCTTC
TRBD2	TRBV27	TRBJ2-3	many	CASSTLLAGATDTQYF	TGTGCCAGCAGTACCCTTTTGGCGGGAGCCACAGATACGCAGTATTTT
-	TRBV7-2	TRBJ1-5	-	CASSLEGFGNQPQHF	TGTGCCAGCAGCTTAGAAGGGTTTGGCAATCAGCCCCAGCATTTT
-	TRBV28	TRBJ2-7	-	CASSHGPYEQYF	TGTGCCAGCAGTCACGGCCCATACGAGCAGTACTTC
-	TRBV7-9	TRBJ2-3	-	CASSSQPGHSTDTKYF	TGTGCCAGCAGTTCCCAACCGGGACACAGCACAGATACGAAGTATTTT
-	TRBV28	TRBJ2-7	many	CASGIGSNYEQYF	TGTGCCAGTGGTATAGGGAGTAACTACGAGCAGTACTTC
-	TRBV20-1	TRBJ1-1	-	CSAKASRWGSGTEAFF	TGCAGTGCCAAAGCGAGCCGATGGGGAAGCGGCACTGAAGCTTTCTTT
TRBD1	TRBV27	TRBJ2-2	many	CASSPPRGQFTGELFF	TGTGCCAGCAGTCCGCCCAGGGGGCAGTTCACCGGGGAGCTGTTTTTT
TRBD1	TRBV20-1	TRBJ2-2	-	CSATQQGVDTGELFF	TGCAGTGCTACCCAACAGGGGGTGGACACCGGGGAGCTGTTTTTT
TRBD1	TRBV25-1	TRBJ1-2	many	CASSDPTGAAYGYTF	TGTGCCAGCAGTGATCCGACAGGGGCTGCCTATGGCTACACCTTC
-	TRBV20-1	TRBJ2-7	few	CSAREGTGTYEQYF	TGCAGTGCTAGAGAGGGGACGGGCACGTACGAGCAGTACTTC
-	TRBV4-1	TRBJ2-7	-	CAGSQEALSYEQYF	TGCGCCGGCAGCCAAGAGGCACTCTCCTACGAGCAGTACTTC
TRBD1	TRBV4-3	TRBJ2-7	-	CASSQAGTGRYEQYF	TGCGCCAGCAGCCAAGCCGGGACAGGGAGATACGAGCAGTACTTC